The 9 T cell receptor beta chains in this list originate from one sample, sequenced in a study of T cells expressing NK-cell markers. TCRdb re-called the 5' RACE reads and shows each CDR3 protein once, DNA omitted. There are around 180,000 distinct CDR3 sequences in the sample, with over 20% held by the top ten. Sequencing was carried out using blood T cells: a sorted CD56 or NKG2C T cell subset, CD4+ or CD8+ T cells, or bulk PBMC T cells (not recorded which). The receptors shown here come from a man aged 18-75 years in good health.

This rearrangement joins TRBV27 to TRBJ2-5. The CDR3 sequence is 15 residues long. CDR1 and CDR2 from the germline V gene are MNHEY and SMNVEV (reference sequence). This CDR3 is CASSLSRRLDETQYF.

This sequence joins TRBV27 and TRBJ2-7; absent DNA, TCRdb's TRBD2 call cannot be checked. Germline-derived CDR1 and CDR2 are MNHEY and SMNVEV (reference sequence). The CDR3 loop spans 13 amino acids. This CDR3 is CASSHQRGYEQYF.

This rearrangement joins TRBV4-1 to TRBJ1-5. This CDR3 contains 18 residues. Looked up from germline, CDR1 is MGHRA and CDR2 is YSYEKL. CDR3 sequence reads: CASSREGGGPYSNQPQHF.

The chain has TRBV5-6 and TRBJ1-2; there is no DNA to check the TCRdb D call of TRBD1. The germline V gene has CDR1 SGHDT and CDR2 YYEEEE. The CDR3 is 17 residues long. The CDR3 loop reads CASSLELDRGLQSGYTF.

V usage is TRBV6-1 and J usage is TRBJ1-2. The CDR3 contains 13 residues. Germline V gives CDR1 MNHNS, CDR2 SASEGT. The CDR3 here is CASSEADNYGYTF.

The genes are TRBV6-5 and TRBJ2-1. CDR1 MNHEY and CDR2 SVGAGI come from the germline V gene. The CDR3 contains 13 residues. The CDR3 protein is CASSYQVFHEQFF.

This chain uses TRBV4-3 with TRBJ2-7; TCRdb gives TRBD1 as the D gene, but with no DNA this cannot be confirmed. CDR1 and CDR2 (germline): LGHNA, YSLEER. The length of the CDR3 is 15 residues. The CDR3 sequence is CASSQAAGVVNEQYF.

The CDR3 loop reads CASSSGDVGQTGHNEQFF. The rearrangement links TRBV28 to TRBJ2-1; lacking DNA, the TRBD1 call made by TCRdb goes unchecked. The CDR3 length is 18 residues. CDR1 and CDR2 from the germline V gene are MDHEN and SYDVKM.

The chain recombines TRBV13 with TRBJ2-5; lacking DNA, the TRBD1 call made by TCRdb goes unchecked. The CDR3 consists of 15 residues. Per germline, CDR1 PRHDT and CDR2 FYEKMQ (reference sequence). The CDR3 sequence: CASSGGGGRRETQYF.